This record concerns one T cell receptor (beta chain) sequence. The PCR used 60 Vbeta and 13 Jbeta primers. TCRdb keeps only in-frame clones here, not all; method: immunoSEQ multiplex PCR. Here the sample spans 150,000 to 200,000 clones, 75% to 80% being singletons. This specimen belongs to a study of cytomegalovirus exposure and HLA in healthy donors. The CDR3 is made up of 14 amino acids. CDR1 is SGDLS, CDR2 YYNGEE, per germline. V trimming: 4 bases; J trimming: 8 bases; junction bases outside the gene matches: 10. The clonotype was recovered from a man aged 50 or older in good health and CMV-seropositive. Sequencing input: PBMCs. This chain links TRBV9 with TRBJ2-3; 7 bases agree with TRBD1. CDR3 loop: CASSPGTVGGTQYF. The CDR3 bases are TGTGCCAGCAGCCCCGGGACAGTAGGAGGTACGCAGTATTTT.